This is a list of T cell receptor beta chains from one sample in a study of control samples from healthy donors and cancer patients. Produced via immunoSEQ multiplex PCR; TCRdb's table is partial and in-frame only. The sample records 69,000 or so clones, approximately 94% being singletons. Specimen: blood. These receptors were collected from a woman aged 25 to 39 in good health. The CDR3 runs from the conserved cysteine through the conserved F or W. The D gene is left open where the match is weak. Part of the rows lack a size; the others show once, few, many or a class for expanded clones.

D gene	J gene	clone size	V gene	CDR3 protein	CDR3 DNA
TRBD1	TRBJ1-2	.	TRBV23-1	CASSQSNRGARGYTF	TGCGCCAGCAGTCAATCTAACAGGGGCGCACGTGGCTACACCTTC
.	TRBJ1-2	.	TRBV9	CASSARYNRGYTF	TGTGCCAGCAGCGCCCGGTATAACAGGGGCTACACCTTC
.	TRBJ2-1	.	TRBV27	CASSFSGFVEQFF	TGTGCCAGCAGTTTCTCCGGGTTTGTTGAGCAGTTCTTC
.	TRBJ2-2	once	TRBV28	CASSSPRANTGELFF	TGTGCCAGCAGTTCCCCACGGGCAAACACCGGGGAGCTGTTTTTT
.	TRBJ1-6	.	TRBV6-5	CASIMGEAYNSPLHF	TGTGCCAGCATCATGGGAGAGGCCTATAATTCACCCCTCCACTTT
.	TRBJ1-5	.	TRBV15	CATAFGGRVGQPQHF	TGTGCCACCGCCTTCGGGGGGCGGGTGGGTCAGCCCCAGCATTTT
.	TRBJ1-3	.	TRBV18	CASSQERYSGNTIYF	TGTGCCAGCTCACAAGAAAGGTACTCCGGAAACACCATATATTTT
.	TRBJ2-6	once	TRBV4-1	CASSQAGTASGANVLTF	TGCGCCAGCAGCCAAGCCGGGACGGCCTCTGGGGCCAACGTCCTGACTTTC
.	TRBJ1-1	.	TRBV6-1	CASSEARGSEAFF	TGTGCCAGCAGTGAAGCGCGGGGGAGTGAAGCTTTCTTT
.	TRBJ1-5	once	TRBV15	CATSRDFKNYSNQPQHF	TGTGCCACCAGCAGAGATTTTAAGAATTATAGCAATCAGCCCCAGCATTTT
TRBD2	TRBJ2-2	.	TRBV27	CASNTGTSGGELFF	TGTGCCAGCAATACCGGGACTAGCGGGGGGGAGCTGTTTTTT
TRBD2	TRBJ2-1	.	TRBV19	CASSMGGTEYNEQFF	TGTGCCAGTAGTATGGGGGGGACTGAATACAATGAGCAGTTCTTC
.	TRBJ2-7	.	TRBV18	CASSPRQSQRGPEQYF	TGTGCCAGCTCACCAAGACAGAGCCAACGGGGTCCCGAGCAGTACTTC
TRBD1	TRBJ1-2	.	TRBV3-1/TRBV3-2	CASSSSGTGLTNYGYTF	TGTGCCAGCAGCTCCTCCGGGACAGGACTCACTAACTATGGCTACACCTTC
TRBD2	TRBJ2-3	once	TRBV2	CASSVSGGTDTQYF	TGTGCCAGCAGTGTTAGCGGGGGCACAGATACGCAGTATTTT
.	TRBJ1-5	.	TRBV5-1	CASSPEGTLNQPQHF	TGCGCCAGCAGCCCAGAAGGGACACTTAATCAGCCCCAGCATTTT
.	TRBJ1-1	.	TRBV18	CASSPPGSSAFF	TGTGCCAGCTCACCACCAGGTTCATCGGCTTTCTTT
TRBD1	TRBJ1-2	.	TRBV6-5	CASSSHRDRGFGYTF	TGTGCCAGCAGTTCTCACCGGGACAGGGGGTTCGGCTACACCTTC
TRBD2	TRBJ2-2	.	TRBV2	CATQSGNSGGAGTGELFF	TGTGCTACCCAATCGGGGAATAGCGGGGGGGCCGGTACCGGGGAGCTGTTTTTT
.	TRBJ1-3	.	TRBV7-3	CASSFGLLSSGNTIYF	TGTGCCAGCAGCTTTGGGCTCCTTAGCTCTGGAAACACCATATATTTT
.	TRBJ2-5	.	TRBV19	CAPGGGGETQYF	TGTGCCCCGGGGGGAGGGGGAGAGACCCAGTACTTC
.	TRBJ2-3	.	TRBV11-2	CASSRWTGTDTQYF	TGTGCCAGCAGCCGTTGGACTGGCACAGATACGCAGTATTTT
.	TRBJ1-3	.	TRBV5-1	CASSLVADTGNTIYF	TGCGCCAGCAGCTTGGTGGCAGACACTGGAAACACCATATATTTT
.	TRBJ1-6	.	TRBV19	CASTRANSPLHF	TGTGCCAGTACGAGGGCAAATTCACCCCTCCACTTT